The TCR beta chain described here comes from a study of cytotoxic CD8 clonotypes in ibrutinib-treated CLL. Assay: immunoSEQ multiplex PCR; the TCRdb copy retains only in-frame clones and omits some. The table shows more than 35,000 clones, with 65% to 75% occurring only once. CDR1 and CDR2 (germline): SGHDT, YYEEEE. The V segment lost 4 bases and the J segment 3 bases; nucleotides outside the gene matches: 7. The CDR3 extends over 15 amino acids. The origin of this receptor is a human donor with chronic lymphocytic leukemia. The source material was PBMCs, sampled at disease progression, from a patient treated with ibrutinib. V gene TRBV5-6 combines with J gene TRBJ1-5, with 7 bases identical to TRBD1. CDR3 sequence: CASSGPGQINQPQHF. The CDR3 DNA reads as TGTGCCAGCAGCGGCCCGGGACAGATCAATCAGCCCCAGCATTTT. The variable domain in full, with the rest retrieved from reference TRBV5-6 and TRBJ1-5, is DAGVTQSPTHLIKTRGQQVTLRCSPKSGHDTVSWYQQALGQGPQFIFQYYEEEERQRGNFPDRFSGHQFPNYSSELNVNALLLGDSALYLCASSGPGQINQPQHFGDGTRLSIL.